This entry describes one TCR beta chain. The germline V and J ends were trimmed by 5 bases and 4 bases, with 6 bases remaining between them. Looked up from germline, CDR1 is SGHDT and CDR2 is YYEEEE. The CDR3 is 11 amino acids. This specimen comes from a study of blood T cell repertoires in COVID-19. About the research overall: Donors in the United States, Italy and Spain gave samples during acute or convalescent COVID-19. In each case, the material was cDNA or gDNA derived from T cells, B-cell-depleted T cells, or PBMCs.

Authors' methods: Nucleated cell number was recorded as an estimate derived from reference gene primer amplification. The protocol was immunoSEQ multiplex PCR, while the TCRdb copy is restricted to in-frame clones and leaves out a portion. V, J and clone size are taken as reported in that table, and D and trimming were inferred from the DNA itself. Of around 97,000 clones in the sample, 75% to 90% were seen once. The TCR comes from a human donor in a cohort sampled during active COVID-19. Sequencing was performed on peripheral blood. V gene TRBV5-6 combines with J gene TRBJ1-2; the D is unclear. The DNA for the CDR3 is TGTGCCAGCAGGTACAGCTATGGCTACACCTTC. Its protein is CASRYSYGYTF.